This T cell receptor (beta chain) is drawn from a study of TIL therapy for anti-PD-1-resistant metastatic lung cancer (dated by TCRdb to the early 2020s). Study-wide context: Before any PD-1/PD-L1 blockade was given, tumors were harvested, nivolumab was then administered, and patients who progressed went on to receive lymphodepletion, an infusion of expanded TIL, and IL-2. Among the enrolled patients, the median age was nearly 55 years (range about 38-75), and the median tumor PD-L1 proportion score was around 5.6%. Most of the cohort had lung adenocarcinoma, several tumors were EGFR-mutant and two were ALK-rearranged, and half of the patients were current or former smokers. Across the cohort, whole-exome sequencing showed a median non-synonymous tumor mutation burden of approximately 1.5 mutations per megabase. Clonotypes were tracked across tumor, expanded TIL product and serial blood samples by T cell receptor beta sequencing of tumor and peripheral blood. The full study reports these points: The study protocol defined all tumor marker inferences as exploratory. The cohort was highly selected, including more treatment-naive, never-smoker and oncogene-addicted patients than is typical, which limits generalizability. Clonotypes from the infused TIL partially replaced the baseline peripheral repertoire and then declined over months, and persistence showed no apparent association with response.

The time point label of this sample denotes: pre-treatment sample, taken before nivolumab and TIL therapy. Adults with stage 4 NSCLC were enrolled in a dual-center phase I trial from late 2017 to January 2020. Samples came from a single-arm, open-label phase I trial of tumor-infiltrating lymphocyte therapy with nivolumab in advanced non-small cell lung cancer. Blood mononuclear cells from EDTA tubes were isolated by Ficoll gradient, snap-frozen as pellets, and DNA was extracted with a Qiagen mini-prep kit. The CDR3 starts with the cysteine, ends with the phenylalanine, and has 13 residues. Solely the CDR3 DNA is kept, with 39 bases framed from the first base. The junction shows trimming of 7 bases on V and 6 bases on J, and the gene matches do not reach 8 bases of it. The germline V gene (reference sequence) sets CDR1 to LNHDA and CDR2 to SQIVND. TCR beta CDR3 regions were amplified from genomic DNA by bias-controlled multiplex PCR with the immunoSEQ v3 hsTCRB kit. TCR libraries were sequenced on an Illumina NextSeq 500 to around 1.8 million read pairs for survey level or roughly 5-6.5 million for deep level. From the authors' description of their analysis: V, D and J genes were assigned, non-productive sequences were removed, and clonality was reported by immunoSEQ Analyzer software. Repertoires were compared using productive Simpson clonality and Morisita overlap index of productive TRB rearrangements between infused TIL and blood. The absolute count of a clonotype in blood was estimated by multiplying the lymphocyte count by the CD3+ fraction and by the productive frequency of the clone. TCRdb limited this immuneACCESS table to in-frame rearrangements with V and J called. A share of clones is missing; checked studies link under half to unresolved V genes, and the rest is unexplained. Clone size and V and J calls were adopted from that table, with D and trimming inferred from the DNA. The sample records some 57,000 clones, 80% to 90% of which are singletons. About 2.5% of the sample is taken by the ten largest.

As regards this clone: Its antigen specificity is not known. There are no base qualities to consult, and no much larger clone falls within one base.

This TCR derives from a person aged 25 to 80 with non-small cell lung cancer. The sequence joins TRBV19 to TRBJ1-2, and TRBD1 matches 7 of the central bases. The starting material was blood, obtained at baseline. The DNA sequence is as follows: TGTGCCAGTACATCGTGGGACAGTGATGGCTACACCTTC. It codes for CASTSWDSDGYTF.